This T cell receptor (beta chain) emerged from a study of blood T cell repertoires in COVID-19. Trimming at V came to 3 bases and at J to 8 bases, leaving 1 base not matched to a gene. The germline CDR1 and CDR2 sequences are SGDLS and YYNGEE. The length of the CDR3 is 14 residues. Sequenced by immunoSEQ multiplex PCR; TCRdb stores in-frame clones only, minus some. The repertoire holds approximately 300,000 clones, with about 90% as singletons. The clonotype comes from a woman younger than 45 who had recovered from COVID-19. Sequenced input: PBMCs or T cells enriched from blood (not recorded which). The rearrangement uses TRBV9 and TRBJ1-6; 11 bases are shared with TRBD1. The CDR3 nucleotides read TGTGCCAGCAGCGGGGGACAGGGGGATTCACCCCTCCACTTT. It yields the protein CASSGGQGDSPLHF.